These 30 T cell receptor beta chains originate from one sample sequenced in a study of cytomegalovirus exposure and HLA in healthy donors. Here immunoSEQ multiplex PCR was the method, and the copy in TCRdb shows in-frame clones only, minus some. Of 260,000 or so clones listed, about 90% are singletons. Sequenced sample: PBMCs. All receptors come from a woman aged 25 to 39 in good health and CMV-seronegative.

The chain recombines TRBV27 with TRBJ1-4, with 8 positions matching TRBD1. V was pared by 7 bases and J by 10 bases, with 14 bases of the junction left unmatched. The CDR3 covers 15 residues. Germline V gene lookup returns CDR1 MNHEY and CDR2 SMNVEV (reference sequence). In DNA, the CDR3 is TGTGCCAGCACCTCATACCGAGACAGGGGCGGAAAACTGTTTTTT. Protein sequence: CASTSYRDRGGKLFF.

This rearrangement joins TRBV5-1 to TRBJ1-1; a possible D gene is TRBD1 (5 bases). V was pared by 4 bases and J by 4 bases, with 14 bases between. Germline V lookup: CDR1 SGHRS, CDR2 YFSETQ. This CDR3 is built from 14 residues. CDR3 DNA sequence: TGCGCCAGCAGCCCATTTGGGGGAAGCACTGAAGCTTTCTTT. As protein: CASSPFGGSTEAFF.

The chain combines TRBV4-1 with TRBJ2-6, with D unresolved. The ends were cut back, 4 bases at V and 0 bases at J, with 7 bases in the middle. Germline V CDR1 and CDR2: MGHRA, YSYEKL. CDR3 length: 15 residues. The CDR3 protein is CASSPMYSGANVLTF. CDR3 nucleotides: TGCGCCAGCAGCCCCATGTACTCTGGGGCCAACGTCCTGACTTTC.

V gene TRBV11-2 combines with J gene TRBJ2-3, with 7 bases fitting TRBD2. CDR1 SGHAT and CDR2 FQNNGV come from the germline V gene. V was clipped by 0 bases and J by 5 bases; unmatched bases: 5. This CDR3 has 15 amino acids. The CDR3 nucleotides read TGTGCCAGCAGCTTAGATGGACTAGAAGGAGATACGCAGTATTTT. It is translated as CASSLDGLEGDTQYF.

The chain has TRBV6-1 and TRBJ1-4; D remains ambiguous. V was cut by 4 bases and J by 0 bases, with 9 bases left in between. The CDR3 is 15 residues long. Germline V CDR1 and CDR2: MNHNS, SASEGT. In DNA, the CDR3 is TGTGCCAGCAGTGCAGACTTGGCAACTAATGAAAAACTGTTTTTT. Its translation is CASSADLATNEKLFF.

The V call is TRBV18, the J call TRBJ2-6; D might be TRBD2 (6 bases). Trimming cost V 6 bases and J 3 bases, with 12 bases left between them. Germline CDR1 is KGHSH and CDR2 is LQKENI. The CDR3 is 15 residues long. CDR3 DNA: TGTGCCAGCTCCCCCCAGGAGGGTGGGGCCAACGTCCTGACTTTC. Translating it yields CASSPQEGGANVLTF.

CDR3 loop: CASSPSGGGDTQYF. As DNA, the CDR3 is TGTGCCAGCAGTCCGTCAGGGGGGGGAGATACGCAGTATTTT. The rearrangement joins TRBV27 to TRBJ2-3; D may correspond to TRBD1 or TRBD2 (7 bases each). This CDR3 region has 14 residues. Germline loops: CDR1 MNHEY, CDR2 SMNVEV (reference sequence). Trimming removed 5 bases from V and 5 bases from J, with 14 bases in between.

This sequence joins TRBV10-3 and TRBJ2-2, with 7 bases that match TRBD1. J was trimmed by 7 bases and V by 5 bases; bases with no gene match: 4. Germline V gives CDR1 ENHRY, CDR2 SYGVKD. CDR3 size: 13 residues. In nucleotides, the CDR3 is TGTGCCATCAGTTGGGACAGCTTCGGGGAGCTGTTTTTT. It is translated as CAISWDSFGELFF.

The V call is TRBV9, the J call TRBJ2-1; D remains unclear. Trimming removed 4 bases at V and 4 bases at J, with 12 bases between. The CDR3 contains 14 residues. CDR1 is SGDLS and CDR2 is YYNGEE in the germline V gene. CDR3 protein: CASSTPGSYNEQFF. The CDR3 coding sequence is TGTGCCAGCAGCACTCCTGGATCGTACAATGAGCAGTTCTTC.

This rearrangement joins TRBV29-1 to TRBJ2-5, with D possibly called TRBD1 or TRBD2 (5 bases each). CDR3 length: 11 amino acids. V lost 7 bases to trimming and J lost 4 bases, with 10 bases between them. Germline CDR1 SQVTM, CDR2 ANQGSEA. This CDR3 is CSGTGRETQYF. DNA of the CDR3: TGCAGCGGGACGGGACGAGAGACCCAGTACTTC.

This clone was counted a single time. The J gene is TRBJ2-1, the V gene TRBV7-6; 8 positions match TRBD2. The CDR3 loop spans 17 amino acids. The V gene end was trimmed by 5 bases and the J gene end by 5 bases; junction bases not matched to a gene: 14. Germline CDR1 is SGHVS and CDR2 is FNYEAQ. CDR3 in DNA: TGTGCCAGCAGCCCAGTCGTTAGGGCGGGAGGAAACAATGAGCAGTTCTTC. Translated, it gives CASSPVVRAGGNNEQFF.

This chain connects TRBV6-1 to TRBJ2-1; D unresolved. The germline V and J ends were trimmed by 4 bases and 9 bases, with 16 bases remaining between them. Germline V gives CDR1 MNHNS, CDR2 SASEGT. The CDR3 extends over 14 amino acids. The CDR3 protein is CASSGRDGVSEQFF. CDR3 bases: TGTGCCAGCAGTGGTAGGGATGGGGTGAGTGAGCAGTTCTTC.

This chain's CDR3 is CASSGGLAGGPRNYNEQFF. DNA of the CDR3: TGTGCCAGCAGCGGGGGACTAGCGGGAGGCCCGCGAAATTACAATGAGCAGTTCTTC. The V and J genes are TRBV9 and TRBJ2-1; 15 bases agree with TRBD2. This CDR3 contains 19 residues. Germline V CDR1 and CDR2: SGDLS, YYNGEE. V lost 3 bases and J lost 4; bases outside the gene matches: 11.

This chain uses TRBV7-2 with TRBJ2-1; TRBD2 matches 7 bases. Germline CDR1 reads SGHTA; CDR2 reads FQGNSA. V dropped 4 bases and J dropped 3; count of bases not matched to a gene: 6. CDR3 size: 15 residues. This chain's CDR3 is CASSYLAENYNEQFF. DNA of the CDR3: TGTGCCAGCAGCTACCTAGCGGAAAACTACAATGAGCAGTTCTTC.

The chain has TRBV7-2 and TRBJ2-3; D is perhaps TRBD2 (5 bases). The CDR3 spans 14 residues. V lost 7 bases to trimming and J lost 1 base, with 12 bases between them. The germline gives CDR1 SGHTA, CDR2 FQGNSA. CDR3 bases: TGTGCCAGCACCTATGGACTTCGCACAGATACGCAGTATTTT. It specifies CASTYGLRTDTQYF.

The rearrangement uses TRBV4-2 and TRBJ1-4; D gene unclear. The length of the CDR3 is 15 residues. Trimming removed 1 base at V and 7 bases at J, with 13 bases between. The V gene's germline CDR1 is LGHNA and CDR2 YNFKEQ. This chain's CDR3 is CASSQVVGAGEKLFF. CDR3 DNA sequence: TGTGCCAGCAGCCAAGTTGTGGGCGCGGGTGAAAAACTGTTTTTT.

The chain has TRBV4-3 and TRBJ2-1, with 10 bases fitting TRBD2. Germline assignment: CDR1 LGHNA and CDR2 YSLEER. This CDR3 has 16 residues. The V segment lost 0 bases and the J segment 3 bases; nucleotides outside the gene matches: 2. The DNA for the CDR3 is TGCGCCAGCAGCCAAGATTGGACTAGCGGCTACAATGAGCAGTTCTTC. It translates to CASSQDWTSGYNEQFF.

The rearrangement joins TRBV21-1 to TRBJ2-7; the table calls TRBD1, which could not be checked here. TRBV21-1 is a recognized pseudogene. This CDR3 is 14 amino acids long. CDR3 sequence reads: CASNRTGGPGEQYF. CDR3 coding DNA: TGTGCCAGCAACAGGACAGGGGGCCCTGGCGAGCAGTACTTC.

This chain connects TRBV7-2 to TRBJ2-1, with 7 bases lining up with TRBD1. V was clipped by 5 bases and J by 8 bases; unmatched bases: 18. The CDR3 extends over 17 amino acids. Germline V CDR1 and CDR2: SGHTA, FQGNSA. DNA of the CDR3: TGTGCCAGCAGCCCCCGGGTATGGGCAGGGGGATATGATGAGCAGTTCTTC. Its translation is CASSPRVWAGGYDEQFF.

The CDR3 sequence is CAWNDKKGWELFF. Written as DNA, the CDR3 is TGTGCCTGGAACGATAAGAAGGGCTGGGAGCTGTTTTTT. V is TRBV30 and J is TRBJ2-2; D is unresolved. Germline CDR1 reads GTSNPN; CDR2 reads SVGIG (reference sequence). Trimming stripped 4 bases from V and 9 bases from J, with 15 bases between. The CDR3 loop spans 13 amino acids.

The rearrangement links TRBV19 to TRBJ1-1, with TRBD1 matching over 7 bases. CDR1 and CDR2 from the germline V gene are LNHDA and SQIVND (reference sequence). V dropped 6 bases and J dropped 3; count of bases not matched to a gene: 4. CDR3 length: 13 residues. CDR3 DNA: TGTGCCAGTAGCCACAGGGGATACACTGAAGCTTTCTTT. Encoded protein: CASSHRGYTEAFF.

This sequence joins TRBV6-1 and TRBJ1-1; D gene ambiguous. V gave up 7 bases and J gave up 0 bases, with 6 bases separating them. The CDR3 is 12 amino acids. Per germline, CDR1 MNHNS and CDR2 SASEGT. CDR3 loop: CASNTVNTEAFF. In nucleotides, the CDR3 is TGTGCCAGCAATACGGTGAACACTGAAGCTTTCTTT.

The V and J genes are TRBV5-6 and TRBJ2-4; no firm D call. CDR3 length equals 12 residues. Germline V lookup: CDR1 SGHDT, CDR2 YYEEEE. The V end was cut by 4 bases, the J end by 5 bases, with 7 bases between. The CDR3 loop reads CASSQQQNIQYF. CDR3 in DNA: TGTGCCAGCAGCCAGCAGCAAAACATTCAGTACTTC.

The V call is TRBV2, the J call TRBJ2-1; 8 positions agree with TRBD1. This CDR3 has 15 residues. V gave up 6 bases and J gave up 3 bases; unmatched junction bases: 7. Germline V CDR1 and CDR2: SNHLY, FYNNEI. In nucleotides, the CDR3 is TGTGCCAGCAGGCGGACAGGGATCGACTACAATGAGCAGTTCTTC. Translated, it gives CASRRTGIDYNEQFF.

The rearrangement joins TRBV5-1 to TRBJ2-5; D may be TRBD1 (6 bases). The ends were cut back, 3 bases at V and 2 bases at J, with 11 bases in the middle. The germline V gene encodes CDR1 SGHRS and CDR2 YFSETQ. This CDR3 is built from 14 residues. The CDR3 protein is CASSWIRGQETQYF. The CDR3 DNA reads TGCGCCAGCAGCTGGATTAGGGGGCAAGAGACCCAGTACTTC.

J is TRBJ2-1 and V is TRBV7-2, with 11 nucleotides matching TRBD2. The CDR3 is 16 amino acids. The trim removed 5 bases at V and 9 bases at J, leaving 12 bases unmatched. In germline, CDR1 is SGHTA, CDR2 FQGNSA. This CDR3 is CASSRGVTSGSPEQFF. The DNA for the CDR3 is TGTGCCAGCAGCAGGGGCGTTACTAGCGGGAGCCCTGAGCAGTTCTTC.

This clone was counted a few times. The V gene is TRBV12-2, the J gene TRBJ1-2; the listed D gene, TRBD1, was not tested against the DNA. TRBV12-2 is given as a pseudogene. This CDR3 comprises 13 residues. CDR3 sequence reads: CAGHIDSIYGYTF. In DNA form, the CDR3 reads TGTGCGGGACACATCGACAGTATCTATGGCTACACCTTC.

This clone was recorded only once. The gene calls are TRBV13 and TRBJ2-2; D is undetermined. The CDR3 has 14 amino acids. Between the trimmed V and J ends, which lost 6 bases and 3 bases, there was a span of 11 bases. Germline CDR1 and CDR2: PRHDT and FYEKMQ (reference sequence). The CDR3 coding sequence is TGTGCCAGCAGTGCCCTGGTATACACCGGGGAGCTGTTTTTT. It specifies CASSALVYTGELFF.

This chain joins TRBV25-1 and TRBJ2-3; possible D gene TRBD1, 5 bases. Between the trimmed V and J ends, which lost 4 bases and 5 bases, there was a span of 13 bases. There are 14 residues in the CDR3. Germline V gene data show CDR1 as MGHDK and CDR2 as SYGVNS. DNA of the CDR3: TGTGCCAGCAGTGTTGGCAGGGCTGGAGATACGCAGTATTTT. It translates to CASSVGRAGDTQYF.

The chain has TRBV27 and TRBJ2-3; D unclear. From germline, CDR1 is MNHEY and CDR2 SMNVEV (reference sequence). V was clipped by 2 bases and J by 3 bases, with 6 bases between them. CDR3 length: 13 residues. The CDR3 region has the DNA TGTGCCAGCAGTTTAGCCCGTACAGATACGCAGTATTTT. It codes for CASSLARTDTQYF.